This paragraph reports one T cell receptor beta chain. The CDR3 is 17 residues long. The germline gives CDR1 MNHEY, CDR2 SVGEGT. The data are from a study of blood T cells in healthy people across ages. For the second PCR, which ran for roughly 7 to 11 cycles, a sample-barcoded 5' primer and a J-beta primer mix were used. MiXCR, applied by TCRdb to the 5' RACE reads, yields one record per CDR3 protein. The profile shows roughly 930,000 distinct CDR3 sequences, approximately 49% of them singletons. This TCR derives from a man under 40 in good health. Specimen: blood. The chain joins TRBV6-2 or TRBV6-3 to TRBJ2-7, with 10 bases lining up with TRBD1. The DNA end favors TRBJ2-5, so the J call may be wrong. CDR3 sequence reads: CASSLDRDRGAKETQYF. The CDR3 DNA is TGTGCCAGCAGTCTTGACCGGGACAGGGGAGCCAAAGAGACCCAGTACTTC.